The 28 T cell receptor beta chains below come from one sample, sequenced in a study of T cells in Graves' hyperthyroidism and ophthalmopathy. Authors of the study amplified TCR beta CDR3 regions from RNA transcripts. During a first-round RT-PCR of the TCR CDR3, the HTBI primer set was used. One entry per CDR3 protein, called by TCRdb with MiXCR from the multiplex PCR reads. The sample lists 380,000 or so distinct CDR3 sequences; less than 15% were seen once. Sequencing was carried out using blood. The receptors stem from a man aged 25 to 45 with Graves' hyperthyroidism that later progressed to Graves' ophthalmopathy.

In this sample, this clonotype turned up many times. V and J are TRBV20-1 and TRBJ2-7; D is possibly TRBD1 or TRBD2 (5 bases each). Germline CDR1 and CDR2: DFQATT and SNEGSKA (reference sequence). The CDR3 is made up of 13 amino acids. The DNA of the CDR3 is TGCAGGGCTGCTGGGACCGTTACCTACGAGCAGTACTTC. Translation: CRAAGTVTYEQYF.

V gene TRBV9 combines with J gene TRBJ1-2, with D tentatively TRBD1 (5 bases). This CDR3 is 13 amino acids long. The germline gives CDR1 SGDLS, CDR2 YYNGEE. The V gene lost 0 bases and the J gene lost 8 bases, with 11 bases spanning the gap. The CDR3 DNA reads as TGTGCCAGCAGCGTAGTACAGGACCACGGCTACACCTTC. Translation gives CASSVVQDHGYTF. Drawing the rest from reference TRBV9 and TRBJ1-2, the complete variable domain is DSGVTQTPKHLITATGQRVTLRCSPRSGDLSVYWYQQSLDQGLQFLIQYYNGEERAKGNILERFSAQQFPDLHSELNLSSLELGDSALYFCASSVVQDHGYTFGSGTRLTVV.

This clonotype was observed many times. The V gene is TRBV7-8, the J gene TRBJ1-5; weak D call: TRBD1 (6 bases). Germline lookup yields CDR1 SGHVS and CDR2 FQNEAQ. The germline V and J ends were trimmed by 7 bases and 4 bases, with 14 bases remaining between them. The CDR3 runs to 14 residues. CDR3 region: CASNLQGMNQPQHF. Here the CDR3 DNA reads TGTGCCAGCAACCTACAGGGTATGAATCAGCCCCAGCATTTT.

CDR3 in amino acids: CASSYPHAGGYNEQFF. CDR3 nucleotides: TGTGCCAGCAGTTACCCCCACGCGGGGGGCTACAATGAGCAGTTCTTC. The J gene is TRBJ2-1, the V gene TRBV6-7; TRBD2 matches at 8 bases. TRBV6-7 is designated an ORF whose function remains uncertain. CDR3 size: 16 residues. Trimming at V came to 2 bases and at J to 3 bases, leaving 6 bases not matched to a gene.

The chain is built from TRBV7-9 and TRBJ2-1; TRBD2 agrees at 9 bases. This CDR3 comprises 16 residues. CDR1 is SEHNR, CDR2 FQNEAQ, per germline (reference sequence). The trim removed 5 bases at V and 6 bases at J, leaving 11 bases unmatched. CDR3 amino acids: CASSPPGGGASNEQFF. The CDR3, as DNA: TGTGCCAGCAGCCCCCCGGGCGGGGGGGCCTCCAATGAGCAGTTCTTC. Looking up the rest from reference TRBV7-9 and TRBJ2-1 gives the full variable domain: DTGVSQNPRHKITKRGQNVTFRCDPISEHNRLYWYRQTLGQGPEFLTYFQNEAQLEKSRLLSDRFSAERPKGSFSTLEIQRTEQGDSAMYLCASSPPGGGASNEQFFGPGTRLTVL.

This clonotype was counted many times. The chain uses TRBV5-1 and TRBJ1-1; TRBD1 aligns across 9 bases. The CDR3 loop spans 16 amino acids. Germline CDR1 is SGHRS and CDR2 is YFSETQ. The ends lost 0 bases at V and 5 bases at J; junction bases unmatched: 8. DNA of the CDR3: TGCGCCAGCAGCTTGGCACAGGGGGCGCGAGAGACTGAAGCTTTCTTT. Protein sequence: CASSLAQGARETEAFF.

This clonotype was recorded many times. V usage is TRBV29-1 and J usage is TRBJ2-7; no clear D. V was shortened by 6 bases and J by 0 bases, with 15 bases between the two germline ends. The germline V gene encodes CDR1 SQVTM and CDR2 ANQGSEA. The CDR3 has 14 residues. CDR3 amino acids: CSVGIWLNSYEQYF. The CDR3 bases are TGCAGCGTCGGAATATGGCTTAACTCCTACGAGCAGTACTTC.

There are a few counts of this clonotype. The rearrangement joins TRBV6-1 to TRBJ2-7, with TRBD1 matching 7 bases. CDR3 length equals 14 residues. Looked up from germline, CDR1 is MNHNS and CDR2 is SASEGT. Losses at the gene ends were 5 bases for V and 4 bases for J; bases not matched to a gene: 8. Here the CDR3 reads CASSNRGSGYEQYF. Here the CDR3 DNA reads TGTGCCAGCAGTAACAGGGGCTCGGGTTACGAGCAGTACTTC.

This clonotype was recorded many times. The V call is TRBV28, the J call TRBJ1-2; tentative D call: TRBD1 (5 bases). V lost 2 bases and J lost 6, with 10 bases in between. The CDR3 is made up of 13 amino acids. Germline V gene lookup returns CDR1 MDHEN and CDR2 SYDVKM. CDR3 residues: CASSLGAKNGYTF. CDR3 in DNA: TGTGCCAGCAGTTTAGGGGCAAAGAATGGCTACACCTTC.

This chain connects TRBV7-6 to TRBJ1-4; a possible D gene is TRBD1 (5 bases). Germline V lookup: CDR1 SGHVS, CDR2 FNYEAQ. The CDR3 is 15 amino acids. The V and J ends lost 1 base and 7 bases respectively, with 13 bases between them. CDR3 region: CASSLGGSGSEKLFF. In DNA, the CDR3 is TGTGCCAGCAGCTTAGGGGGGTCGGGGAGTGAAAAACTGTTTTTT.

The V and J genes are TRBV25-1 and TRBJ1-6; TRBD1 might be the D (5 bases). V lost 2 bases, J lost 7 bases, and 18 bases lay in between. The germline gives CDR1 MGHDK, CDR2 SYGVNS. The length of the CDR3 is 17 residues. The CDR3: CASSEKGAAKGNSPLHF. As DNA, the CDR3 is TGTGCCAGCAGTGAAAAAGGGGCCGCGAAAGGGAATTCACCCCTCCACTTT.

The sample holds many counts of this clonotype. The CDR3 nucleotides read TGTGCCAGCAGCTCGTCTAGCGGGGGGGCCACTGAGCAGTTCTTC. This codes for CASSSSSGGATEQFF. The chain is built from TRBV7-6 and TRBJ2-1; 12 positions match TRBD2. This CDR3 comprises 15 residues. Looked up from germline, CDR1 is SGHVS and CDR2 is FNYEAQ. The V and J ends lost 4 bases and 9 bases, in that order; junction bases with no gene match: 7.

The chain employs TRBV29-1 and TRBJ2-1, with 8 nucleotides matching TRBD1. The germline gives CDR1 SQVTM, CDR2 ANQGSEA. Germline trimming cut 4 bases from V and 7 bases from J; bases unmatched to any gene: 12. This CDR3 has 15 residues. CDR3 in amino acids: CSVGPGAGGGNEQFF. The CDR3 nucleotides read TGCAGCGTTGGGCCGGGGGCAGGGGGCGGAAATGAGCAGTTCTTC.

This clonotype was recorded at least ten times. This rearrangement joins TRBV7-2 to TRBJ1-5, with D hard to call. Trimming stripped 1 base from V and 9 bases from J, with 13 bases between. Germline CDR1 is SGHTA and CDR2 is FQGNSA. This CDR3 contains 14 residues. CDR3 in amino acids: CASSLVGGEGPQHF. The DNA of the CDR3 is TGTGCCAGCAGCTTAGTCGGCGGGGAAGGGCCCCAGCATTTT.

The chain carries TRBV20-1 and TRBJ2-1, with 13 bases lining up with TRBD2. The CDR3 is 15 amino acids. Germline V gene lookup returns CDR1 DFQATT and CDR2 SNEGSKA (reference sequence). V lost 6 bases and J lost 4; bases outside the gene matches: 6. The CDR3 DNA sequence: TGCAGTGCAACCGGACTAGCGGGGGTTTACAATGAGCAGTTCTTC. Translated: CSATGLAGVYNEQFF.

The chain combines TRBV6-1 with TRBJ1-5; 7 bases align to TRBD1. From germline, CDR1 is MNHNS and CDR2 SASEGT. The CDR3 loop spans 15 amino acids. The junction had 6 bases not matched to a gene; V was cut back by 5 bases and J by 2 bases. The CDR3 sequence: CASSNVGTGNQPQHF. The CDR3, as DNA: TGTGCCAGCAGTAACGTTGGGACAGGCAATCAGCCCCAGCATTTT.

This clonotype was seen at least ten times. This rearrangement joins TRBV12-3 or TRBV12-4 to TRBJ2-1, with 8 bases lining up with TRBD1. The CDR3 runs 15 residues. After removal of 6 bases from V and 2 bases from J, the junction contained 6 bases not matched to a gene. Written as DNA, the CDR3 is TGTGCCAGCAGATTCGGACAGGGTCCCTACAATGAGCAGTTCTTC. It yields the protein CASRFGQGPYNEQFF.

This clonotype came up many times. The chain has TRBV5-1 and TRBJ2-1; D gene unclear. The V gene's germline CDR1 is SGHRS and CDR2 YFSETQ. Between the trimmed V and J ends, which lost 3 bases and 4 bases, there was a span of 11 bases. The CDR3 extends over 14 amino acids. CDR3 DNA: TGCGCCAGCAGCTCATCACCGATGTACAATGAGCAGTTCTTC. Amino acids: CASSSSPMYNEQFF.

This clonotype was seen a few times. This chain joins TRBV11-3 and TRBJ2-5; D uncertain. This CDR3 has 13 amino acids. V lost 4 bases and J 2 bases, leaving 8 bases between the germline ends. Germline loops: CDR1 SGHNT, CDR2 YENEEA. The CDR3 DNA follows: TGTGCCAGCAGCTGGAGTCAGCAAGAGACCCAGTACTTC. It translates to CASSWSQQETQYF.

This clonotype was seen more than once but under ten times. The rearrangement links TRBV9 to TRBJ2-5; D ambiguous. V was trimmed by 0 bases and J by 0 bases, leaving 15 bases between them. CDR3 length: 17 residues. Germline-derived CDR1 and CDR2 are SGDLS and YYNGEE. The CDR3 bases are TGTGCCAGCAGCGTAGCAGATACTGGAACAAACCAAGAGACCCAGTACTTC. Translating it yields CASSVADTGTNQETQYF.

The chain uses TRBV6-6 and TRBJ1-3; the D is unclear. The length of the CDR3 is 15 residues. The ends were cut back, 2 bases at V and 0 bases at J, with 8 bases in the middle. CDR1 is MNHNY, CDR2 SVGAGI, per germline (reference sequence). The CDR3 nucleotides read TGTGCCAGCAGTTACGAGAGTTACTCTGGAAACACCATATATTTT. Translated: CASSYESYSGNTIYF.

This clonotype was observed a few times. The rearrangement links TRBV5-1 to TRBJ2-1, with D perhaps matching TRBD2 (5 bases). This CDR3 has 15 amino acids. V dropped 1 base and J dropped 3 bases, with 11 bases sitting between them. Germline lookup yields CDR1 SGHRS and CDR2 YFSETQ. The CDR3 loop is CASSLPSRHYNEQFF. CDR3 in DNA: TGCGCCAGCAGCTTGCCTAGCCGACACTACAATGAGCAGTTCTTC.

This clonotype was counted many times. The CDR3 coding sequence is TGCAGTGCTAAGGCAGAACTACTCAACGAGCAGTACTTC. Protein: CSAKAELLNEQYF. The V and J genes are TRBV20-1 and TRBJ2-7; D is ambiguous. The CDR3 is 13 residues long. Trimming shortened V by 4 bases and J by 5 bases, and 15 bases separated the two germline ends. The germline V gene encodes CDR1 DFQATT and CDR2 SNEGSKA (reference sequence).

The sample holds many counts of this clonotype. The chain is built from TRBV27 and TRBJ1-1; TRBD1 might be the D (5 bases). The V end lost 8 bases, the J end lost 0 bases, and 10 bases lay between the germline ends. The CDR3 extends over 13 amino acids. The germline gives CDR1 MNHEY, CDR2 SMNVEV (reference sequence). The CDR3 DNA sequence: TGTGCCAGCGCAGGGTCGATGAACACTGAAGCTTTCTTT. Translated: CASAGSMNTEAFF.

At least ten counts were recorded for this clonotype. This chain uses TRBV28 with TRBJ2-3, with D possibly being TRBD2 (6 bases). The ends were cut back, 4 bases at V and 7 bases at J, with 15 bases in the middle. This CDR3 has 14 residues. CDR1 and CDR2 from the germline V gene are MDHEN and SYDVKM. The CDR3 region is CASSSGLPGNTQYF. The CDR3 coding sequence is TGTGCCAGCAGTTCGGGACTCCCGGGGAATACGCAGTATTTT.

In DNA, the CDR3 is TGCGCCAGCAGCCAACTATCTAGCGAGGGGTACGAGCAGTACTTC. This gives the protein CASSQLSSEGYEQYF. The J gene is TRBJ2-7, the V gene TRBV4-1, with TRBD2 as a possible D gene (6 bases). CDR1 and CDR2 from the germline V gene are MGHRA and YSYEKL. The CDR3 totals 15 residues. V was shortened by 2 bases and J by 4 bases, with 15 bases between the two germline ends.

This clonotype was found a few times. The chain employs TRBV5-1 and TRBJ2-2; 8 bases line up with TRBD1. The CDR3 consists of 16 residues. J was trimmed by 5 bases and V by 1 base; bases with no gene match: 7. Germline lookup yields CDR1 SGHRS and CDR2 YFSETQ. Here the CDR3 DNA reads TGCGCCAGCAGCTTGAACAGGGGGGACCTTACCGGGGAGCTGTTTTTT. It specifies CASSLNRGDLTGELFF. Looking up the rest from reference TRBV5-1 and TRBJ2-2 gives the full variable domain: KAGVTQTPRYLIKTRGQQVTLSCSPISGHRSVSWYQQTPGQGLQFLFEYFSETQRNKGNFPGRFSGRQFSNSRSEMNVSTLELGDSALYLCASSLNRGDLTGELFFGEGSRLTVL.

Concerning this clonotype: A read error may explain this, as a much larger clone is one base away. V usage is TRBV24-1 and J usage is TRBJ2-5; a weak D match, TRBD2 (7 bases). The CDR3 spans 16 residues. The germline V gene encodes CDR1 KGHDR and CDR2 SFDVKD. The CDR3 here is CATSDSTRGGGETQHF. DNA for the CDR3: TGTGCCACCAGTGACTCAACTAGAGGGGGGGGTGAGACCCAGCACTTC.